This T cell receptor beta chain appears in the sequencing data of a study of T cells in Graves' hyperthyroidism and ophthalmopathy. This clonotype was seen ten or more times. Amplified regions were TCR beta CDR3 sequences from RNA transcripts. Carried out on the TCR CDR3, a first-round RT-PCR used the HTBI primer set. MiXCR, applied by TCRdb to the multiplex PCR reads, yields one record per CDR3 protein. The sample shows fewer than 800,000 distinct CDR3 sequences, 16% of them seen only once. The sequencing sample was made of blood. The origin of this receptor is a man younger than 35 with Graves' hyperthyroidism.

CDR3 sequence reads: CASRQGQWVGTDTQYF. In DNA, the CDR3 is TGTGCCAGCAGGCAGGGACAGTGGGTTGGCACAGATACGCAGTATTTT. This chain connects TRBV6-1 to TRBJ2-3; the match to TRBD1 covers 7 bases. Germline CDR1 and CDR2: MNHNS and SASEGT. J lost 1 base, V lost 6 bases, and 10 bases had no gene match. The CDR3 spans 16 residues.